One and the same sample provided the 27 T cell receptor beta chains below, sequenced in a study of blood T cells in healthy people across ages. Sample-barcoded 5' priming and a J-beta primer mix drove a second PCR of about 6 to 12 cycles. TCRdb re-analysed the 5' RACE reads in MiXCR, keeping a single row per CDR3 protein. The sample records 800,000 or so distinct CDR3 sequences, about 42% being singletons. Sequenced: blood. These TCRs come from an elderly man in good health.

This chain uses TRBV6-1 with TRBJ2-1, with 9 bases matching TRBD1. The length of the CDR3 is 16 residues. Unmatched junction bases numbered 14, after V lost 6 bases and J lost 8 bases. Germline values: CDR1 MNHNS, CDR2 SASEGT. CDR3 bases: TGTGCCAGCAGCGACGGTGGGACAGGGAGTTACTATGAGCAGTTCTTC. Residues: CASSDGGTGSYYEQFF.

This clonotype has a handful of counts. This chain connects TRBV15 to TRBJ2-2, with 7 bases identical to TRBD2. CDR3 length: 15 residues. Germline CDR1 and CDR2: LNHNV and YYDKDF (reference sequence). V lost 1 base, J lost 3 bases, and 2 bases stayed unmatched. The CDR3 region has the DNA TGTGCCACCAGCAGAGCCGGGAGGTACACCGGGGAGCTGTTTTTT. Protein sequence: CATSRAGRYTGELFF.

The chain links TRBV24-1 to TRBJ2-3; 9 nucleotides line up with TRBD2. This CDR3 is built from 16 residues. V shed 4 bases and J 4 bases; nucleotides not matched to a gene: 8. CDR1 is KGHDR and CDR2 is SFDVKD in the germline V gene. The CDR3 bases are TGTGCCACCAGTGACCCTAGCGGGATTGTGGCAGATACGCAGTATTTT. As protein: CATSDPSGIVADTQYF.

Of note for this clonotype: A much larger clone differs from this one at a single base, so this may be a read error. The gene calls are TRBV7-3 and TRBJ2-6; TRBD2 might be the D (5 bases). The V gene's germline CDR1 is SGHTA and CDR2 FQGTGA. The CDR3 loop spans 12 amino acids. CDR3 loop: CGSGFRANVLTF. In DNA, the CDR3 is TGTGGCAGCGGCTTTAGGGCCAACGTCCTGACTTTC.

This clonotype has more than one count but fewer than ten. The V gene is TRBV7-2, the J gene TRBJ2-3; TRBD2 aligns across 14 bases. The germline V gene has CDR1 SGHTA and CDR2 FQGNSA. With V trimmed by 1 base and J by 4 bases, 4 bases remained unmatched. CDR3 size: 17 residues. This CDR3 is CASSLGLAGGPADTQYF. As DNA, the CDR3 is TGTGCCAGCAGCTTAGGACTAGCGGGAGGGCCGGCAGATACGCAGTATTTT. The variable domain in full, completed from reference TRBV7-2 and TRBJ2-3, reads GAGVSQSPSNKVTEKGKDVELRCDPISGHTALYWYRQSLGQGLEFLIYFQGNSAPDKSGLPSDRFSAERTGGSVSTLTIQRTQQEDSAVYLCASSLGLAGGPADTQYFGPGTRLTVL.

The chain couples TRBV6-2 or TRBV6-3 to TRBJ2-4; unclear D gene. Trimming cost V 0 bases and J 6 bases, with 6 bases left between them. The CDR3 is 13 amino acids. CDR1 and CDR2 from the germline V gene are MNHEY and SVGEGT. The DNA of the CDR3 is TGTGCCAGCAGTTACTCGAATTTAAACATTCAGTACTTC. Translated, it gives CASSYSNLNIQYF.

The J gene is TRBJ2-1, the V gene TRBV2; no clear D gene. V was cut by 1 base and J by 0 bases, with 7 bases left in between. CDR3 size: 15 residues. Per the germline V gene, CDR1 is SNHLY and CDR2 is FYNNEI. Written as DNA, the CDR3 is TGTGCCAGCAGTGAAGACCGCAGCTCCTACAATGAGCAGTTCTTC. Translated, it gives CASSEDRSSYNEQFF.

This clonotype was seen a few times. This rearrangement joins TRBV29-1 to TRBJ2-5; possibly TRBD1 for D (6 bases). CDR3 length: 13 residues. Germline CDR1 SQVTM, CDR2 ANQGSEA. Trimming stripped 5 bases from V and 11 bases from J, with 21 bases between. CDR3 sequence reads: CSVLGQPGDEQYF. For the CDR3, the DNA is TGCAGCGTTCTCGGACAGCCAGGCGATGAGCAGTACTTC. The variable domain in full, with the rest retrieved from reference TRBV29-1 and TRBJ2-5, is SAVISQKPSRDICQRGTSLTIQCQVDSQVTMMFWYRQQPGQSLTLIATANQGSEATYESGFVIDKFPISRPNLTFSTLTVSNMSPEDSSIYLCSVLGQPGDEQYFGPGTRLLVL.

This clonotype was seen many times. The chain joins TRBV11-2 to TRBJ1-1; D perhaps matches TRBD1 (5 bases). This CDR3 comprises 13 residues. The V gene's germline CDR1 is SGHAT and CDR2 FQNNGV. Deletions cut 3 bases from V and 5 bases from J, with 10 bases between. In nucleotides, the CDR3 is TGTGCCAGCAGCTTGGAGGGGCATACTGAAGCTTTCTTT. As protein: CASSLEGHTEAFF.

This clonotype appeared many times. A much larger clonotype is one base distant, so this may be a read error. The chain carries TRBV12-3 or TRBV12-4 and TRBJ2-3; TRBD2 agrees at 8 bases. This CDR3 has 14 residues. The junction had 5 bases not matched to a gene; V was cut back by 5 bases and J by 4 bases. This CDR3 is CASSVAGGADTQYF. For the CDR3, the DNA is TGTGCCAGCAGTGTGGCGGGGGGAGCAGATACGCAGTATTTT.

The genes are TRBV12-3 or TRBV12-4 and TRBJ2-3, with D possibly being TRBD2 (7 bases). V was trimmed by 8 bases and J by 4 bases, leaving 25 bases between them. This CDR3 is built from 17 residues. CDR3 coding DNA: TGTGCCAGCTCGTTTAGAAGCCGGCAGGGGAGGGCAGATACGCAGTATTTT. Translating gives CASSFRSRQGRADTQYF.

The table lists this clonotype with a few counts. V is TRBV5-1 and J is TRBJ1-6; D is ambiguous. CDR1 SGHRS and CDR2 YFSETQ come from the germline V gene. This CDR3 has 16 residues. V lost 2 bases and J 0 bases, leaving 9 bases between the germline ends. As DNA, the CDR3 is TGCGCCAGCAGCTTCACGGGGAGCTCCTATAATTCACCCCTCCACTTT. Its protein product is CASSFTGSSYNSPLHF.

This rearrangement joins TRBV9 to TRBJ2-3; TRBD1 is a possible D gene (5 bases). Germline V gene data show CDR1 as SGDLS and CDR2 as YYNGEE. CDR3 length: 16 residues. V lost 0 bases and J lost 4, with 15 bases in between. This CDR3 reads CASSVESQGRSDTQYF. Written as DNA, the CDR3 is TGTGCCAGCAGCGTAGAAAGTCAGGGAAGGTCAGATACGCAGTATTTT. The full variable domain, in which reference TRBV9 and TRBJ2-3 provide the parts outside the CDR3, is DSGVTQTPKHLITATGQRVTLRCSPRSGDLSVYWYQQSLDQGLQFLIQYYNGEERAKGNILERFSAQQFPDLHSELNLSSLELGDSALYFCASSVESQGRSDTQYFGPGTRLTVL.

This clonotype was observed many times. Compared with germline, one end of the junction differs, possibly owing to a read error. The gene calls are TRBV5-1 and TRBJ1-2, with a tentative D call TRBD1 (6 bases). CDR3 length: 14 residues. In germline, CDR1 is SGHRS, CDR2 YFSETQ. The CDR3 coding sequence is TGTGCCAGCAGCTTGGAACAGGGTTCCTATGGCTACACCTTC. It encodes CASSLEQGSYGYTF.

CDR3 sequence (DNA): TGTGCCAGCAGTTTGGGGACAGGAGGACTAGCGGGGAATGAGCAGTTCTTC. Protein sequence: CASSLGTGGLAGNEQFF. J is TRBJ2-1 and V is TRBV12-3 or TRBV12-4; 12 bases line up with TRBD2. The length of the CDR3 is 17 residues. J lost 7 bases, V lost 3 bases, and 10 bases had no gene match.

The sample holds many counts of this clonotype. The genes are TRBV7-2 and TRBJ2-7; tentatively, D is TRBD2 (5 bases). The germline V gene has CDR1 SGHTA and CDR2 FQGNSA. This CDR3 spans 14 amino acids. Trimming stripped 0 bases from V and 3 bases from J, with 9 bases between. The CDR3 region is CASSLAGADYEQYF. The CDR3 nucleotides read TGTGCCAGCAGCTTAGCGGGAGCCGACTACGAGCAGTACTTC.

This clonotype was counted between two and nine times. The chain uses TRBV14 and TRBJ2-6; D is possibly TRBD1 (6 bases). Trimming pared 0 bases from V and 3 bases from J, leaving 18 bases between. Germline V CDR1 and CDR2: SGHDN, FVKESK. CDR3 length: 19 residues. The CDR3 protein is CASSQEVTPGVYGANVLTF. CDR3 coding DNA: TGTGCCAGCAGCCAAGAAGTGACCCCAGGGGTGTATGGGGCCAACGTCCTGACTTTC.

The V gene is TRBV6-6, the J gene TRBJ2-7; no reliable D call. CDR3 length: 16 residues. Germline V gene data show CDR1 as MNHNY and CDR2 as SVGAGI (reference sequence). V was trimmed by 0 bases and J by 5 bases, leaving 17 bases between them. This CDR3 reads CASSYSPDPYLDEQYF. The CDR3 nucleotides read TGTGCCAGCAGTTACTCCCCGGACCCCTACCTGGACGAGCAGTACTTC.

This clonotype appeared a few times. The chain joins TRBV28 to TRBJ2-7, with TRBD2 matching over 9 bases. Trimming took 5 bases from V and 2 from J; bases not matched to a gene: 4. The CDR3 has 14 amino acids. The V gene's germline CDR1 is MDHEN and CDR2 SYDVKM. The CDR3: CASSVSGGTYEQYF. The DNA of the CDR3 is TGTGCCAGCAGTGTTAGCGGGGGCACCTACGAGCAGTACTTC. The complete variable domain, with remaining parts taken from reference TRBV28 and TRBJ2-7, reads DVKVTQSSRYLVKRTGEKVFLECVQDMDHENMFWYRQDPGLGLRLIYFSYDVKMKEKGDIPEGYSVSREKKERFSLILESASTNQTSMYLCASSVSGGTYEQYFGPGTRLTVT.

This clonotype appeared a few times. The gene calls are TRBV6-5 and TRBJ1-2; D is perhaps TRBD1 (5 bases). There are 16 residues in the CDR3. V was pared by 6 bases and J by 5 bases, with 22 bases between. Germline values: CDR1 MNHEY, CDR2 SVGAGI. The CDR3, as DNA: TGTGCCAGCAGCTCCGGGACGGCCAGAGAACTGTATGGCTACACCTTC. Translation gives CASSSGTARELYGYTF.

Concerning this clonotype itself: Given a much more abundant clone one base away, this may be a read error. The genes are TRBV5-1 and TRBJ2-7, with TRBD1 identical over 9 bases. TRBJ2-5 matches the DNA end more closely, so the J call is doubtful. This CDR3 has 17 residues. Germline lookup yields CDR1 SGHRS and CDR2 YFSETQ. CDR3 sequence (DNA): TGCGCCAGCAGCGGAAGAGGGACAGGGACCTCCCGGGCGACCCAGTACTTC. It specifies CASSGRGTGTSRATQYF.

This clonotype was recorded many times. The chain recombines TRBV29-1 with TRBJ2-1; 9 bases are a match to TRBD2. V was pared by 1 base and J by 4 bases, with 2 bases of the junction left unmatched. From germline, CDR1 is SQVTM and CDR2 ANQGSEA. This CDR3 has 14 amino acids. This CDR3 reads CSVEGLAGYNEQFF. CDR3 sequence (DNA): TGCAGCGTTGAAGGGCTAGCGGGGTACAATGAGCAGTTCTTC.

With respect to this clonotype: Germline is not matched at one junction end, which may reflect a read error. The chain joins TRBV7-8 to TRBJ2-5, with 14 positions matching TRBD2. The CDR3 sequence is 17 residues long. Looked up from germline, CDR1 is SGHVS and CDR2 is FQNEAQ. The CDR3 nucleotides read TGTGCCAGCACCTTACGCCGGACTAGCGGGAGGTTGTATGAGCAGTACTTC. This sequence encodes CASTLRRTSGRLYEQYF.

The J gene is TRBJ2-1, the V gene TRBV20-1, with a possible D match to TRBD2 (5 bases). CDR3 size: 13 residues. Germline V lookup: CDR1 DFQATT, CDR2 SNEGSKA (reference sequence). The V end was cut by 3 bases, the J end by 5 bases, with 11 bases between. The CDR3 DNA reads TGCAGTGCTAGTGTGACTAAAGACAATGAGCAGTTCTTC. Amino acids: CSASVTKDNEQFF.

To note about this clonotype: A much larger clone lies one base from this, so it may be a read error. The V gene is TRBV24-1, the J gene TRBJ2-5; 10 positions match TRBD2. Germline V lookup: CDR1 KGHDR, CDR2 SFDVKD. This CDR3 is built from 16 residues. CDR3 region: CVTSDKGLAKQETQYF. CDR3 coding DNA: TGTGTCACCAGTGACAAGGGACTAGCGAAACAAGAGACCCAGTACTTC.

CDR3 sequence (DNA): TGCAGCGTTGAAGAAGACAGCCTCTCCTACGAGCAGTACTTC. This encodes CSVEEDSLSYEQYF. This chain links TRBV29-1 with TRBJ2-7; D possibly corresponds to TRBD1 (5 bases). This CDR3 has 14 residues. V was pared by 0 bases and J by 0 bases, with 9 bases between. Germline lookup yields CDR1 SQVTM and CDR2 ANQGSEA.

The genes are TRBV29-1 and TRBJ2-5; D is uncertain. The length of the CDR3 is 12 residues. The V end lost 7 bases, the J end lost 11 bases, and 20 bases lay between the germline ends. CDR1 SQVTM and CDR2 ANQGSEA come from the germline V gene. As DNA, the CDR3 is TGCAGCGATCTCCATGCCTTCAATGAGCAGTACTTC. Encoded protein: CSDLHAFNEQYF.